Below, one TCR beta chain is given with its context. This entry comes from a study of blood T cell repertoires in COVID-19. TCRdb's table, derived via immunoSEQ multiplex PCR, lists solely in-frame clones and lacks some. The sample carries approximately 170,000 clones, 70% to 90% recorded once. The CDR3 runs to 15 residues. Germline CDR1 reads SGHKS; CDR2 reads YYEKEE (reference sequence). V dropped 4 bases and J dropped 3; count of bases not matched to a gene: 4. Sequencing was carried out using peripheral blood. This receptor was obtained from an elderly man with COVID-19, enrolled during active disease. The chain recombines TRBV5-5 with TRBJ2-7; 13 bases map to TRBD2. CDR3 DNA: TGTGCCAGCAGCCCTCGGACTAGCGGGGGCTACGAGCAGTACTTC. Residues: CASSPRTSGGYEQYF.